The 15 T cell receptor beta chains below come from one sample, sequenced in a study of PD-1 blockade in mismatch repair-deficient tumors. Sequenced by immunoSEQ multiplex PCR; TCRdb stores in-frame clones only, minus some. This repertoire shows more than 95,000 clones, about 85% found once; its top ten account for around an eighth. The sample was peripheral blood, taken 44 weeks after starting pembrolizumab. The receptor set was obtained from an adult with mismatch repair-deficient cancer.

The J gene is TRBJ2-3, the V gene TRBV4-1; D is unclear. In germline, CDR1 is MGHRA, CDR2 YSYEKL. V lost 0 bases, J lost 9 bases, and 13 bases lay in between. The CDR3 covers 14 residues. The CDR3 is CASSQDGDPRTQYF. DNA of the CDR3: TGCGCCAGCAGCCAAGATGGAGATCCTCGAACGCAGTATTTT.

This clone was picked up a small number of times. The rearrangement links TRBV19 to TRBJ1-5; weak D call: TRBD1 (5 bases). The length of the CDR3 is 16 residues. V dropped 4 bases and J dropped 3 bases, with 16 bases sitting between them. Germline values: CDR1 LNHDA, CDR2 SQIVND (reference sequence). CDR3 in amino acids: CASSTRGEGDNQPQHF. The CDR3 DNA reads TGTGCCAGTAGTACCCGGGGGGAGGGCGACAATCAGCCCCAGCATTTT.

V and J are TRBV11-3 and TRBJ2-5; 13 bases match TRBD2. The CDR3 runs to 18 residues. Trimming took 0 bases from V and 2 from J; bases not matched to a gene: 6. Germline-derived CDR1 and CDR2 are SGHNT and YENEEA. CDR3 sequence reads: CASSLDYGTSGEQETQYF. In nucleotides, the CDR3 is TGTGCCAGCAGCTTAGATTATGGGACTAGCGGGGAACAAGAGACCCAGTACTTC.

V gene TRBV6-1 combines with J gene TRBJ2-7; TRBD2 matches at 8 bases. The germline V gene encodes CDR1 MNHNS and CDR2 SASEGT. The J segment lost 4 bases and the V segment lost 5 bases, leaving 10 bases of the junction unmatched. CDR3 length: 15 residues. The CDR3 region is CASSWGLGGGYEQYF. The CDR3 DNA reads as TGTGCCAGCAGTTGGGGACTAGGCGGAGGGTACGAGCAGTACTTC.

The V and J genes are TRBV27 and TRBJ2-1; D gene unclear. Trimming took 3 bases from V and 0 from J, leaving 6 bases between them. Germline V CDR1 and CDR2: MNHEY, SMNVEV (reference sequence). The CDR3 contains 14 residues. CDR3 bases: TGTGCCAGCAGTTTGACGGCCTCCTACAATGAGCAGTTCTTC. This codes for CASSLTASYNEQFF.

The chain carries TRBV9 and TRBJ2-2; D is unresolved. CDR1 and CDR2 (germline): SGDLS, YYNGEE. Trimming pared 0 bases from V and 6 bases from J, leaving 9 bases between. The CDR3 loop spans 14 amino acids. The CDR3 sequence: CASSVEERPGELFF. DNA of the CDR3: TGTGCCAGCAGCGTAGAGGAAAGGCCCGGGGAGCTGTTTTTT.

The V and J genes are TRBV6-5 and TRBJ2-7; 7 nucleotides align to TRBD1. This CDR3 comprises 14 residues. The germline V gene encodes CDR1 MNHEY and CDR2 SVGAGI. V dropped 2 bases and J dropped 3; count of bases not matched to a gene: 4. DNA of the CDR3: TGTGCCAGCAGTTACGGGACAGAGAGCTACGAGCAGTACTTC. Translation gives CASSYGTESYEQYF.

The J gene is TRBJ2-5, the V gene TRBV12-5; possibly TRBD2 for D (6 bases). The CDR3 length is 14 residues. Per germline, CDR1 LGHNT and CDR2 FRNRAP. The V end lost 5 bases, the J end lost 1 base, and 11 bases lay between the germline ends. The CDR3 protein is CASGDPGVQETQYF. The CDR3 DNA reads as TGTGCTAGTGGTGATCCGGGGGTCCAAGAGACCCAGTACTTC. The whole variable domain, remainder taken from reference TRBV12-5 and TRBJ2-5, is DARVTQTPRHKVTEMGQEVTMRCQPILGHNTVFWYRQTMMQGLELLAYFRNRAPLDDSGMPKDRFSAEMPDATLATLKIQPSEPRDSAVYFCASGDPGVQETQYFGPGTRLLVL.

This chain connects TRBV5-1 to TRBJ2-5; D not certain. This CDR3 comprises 12 residues. Germline V lookup: CDR1 SGHRS, CDR2 YFSETQ. V lost 1 base and J lost 5, with 6 bases in between. The CDR3 nucleotides read TGCGCCAGCAGCTTGAGTACCGAGACCCAGTACTTC. Its protein product is CASSLSTETQYF.

The chain joins TRBV30 to TRBJ2-7; weak D call: TRBD2 (6 bases). This CDR3 has 14 amino acids. Germline CDR1 reads GTSNPN; CDR2 reads SVGIG (reference sequence). V was trimmed by 0 bases and J by 2 bases, leaving 11 bases between them. The CDR3 spells CAWSVGGRAYEQYF. CDR3 DNA sequence: TGTGCCTGGAGTGTCGGGGGTAGGGCCTACGAGCAGTACTTC. Full variable domain (outside the CDR3, taken from reference TRBV30 and TRBJ2-7): SQTIHQWPATLVQPVGSPLSLECTVEGTSNPNLYWYRQAAGRGLQLLFYSVGIGQISSEVPQNLSASRPQDRQFILSSKKLLLSDSGFYLCAWSVGGRAYEQYFGPGTRLTVT.

V is TRBV2 and J is TRBJ1-5, with a weak D call TRBD1 (6 bases). Trimming cost V 5 bases and J 0 bases, with 11 bases left between them. Looked up from germline, CDR1 is SNHLY and CDR2 is FYNNEI. The CDR3 has 15 residues. The CDR3 is CASSRDTHSNQPQHF. The CDR3 DNA is TGTGCCAGCAGTCGGGACACCCATAGCAATCAGCCCCAGCATTTT.

The V call is TRBV10-3, the J call TRBJ2-2; D is unclear. Trimming cost V 8 bases and J 2 bases, with 15 bases left between them. The CDR3 sequence is 15 residues long. The germline CDR1 and CDR2 sequences are ENHRY and SYGVKD. This CDR3 is CAIRVVRVNTGELFF. CDR3 in DNA: TGTGCCATCCGGGTAGTCCGGGTAAACACCGGGGAGCTGTTTTTT.

The V gene is TRBV27, the J gene TRBJ2-5; D remains ambiguous. V was cut by 8 bases and J by 4 bases, with 8 bases left in between. The CDR3 is 11 residues long. CDR1 is MNHEY, CDR2 SMNVEV, per germline (reference sequence). The CDR3 is CASANRETQYF. For the CDR3, the DNA is TGTGCCAGCGCAAACAGAGAGACCCAGTACTTC.

This chain uses TRBV28 with TRBJ1-5; D not certain. In germline, CDR1 is MDHEN, CDR2 SYDVKM. This CDR3 spans 13 amino acids. V was shortened by 3 bases and J by 11 bases, with 14 bases between the two germline ends. CDR3 residues: CASSFSRIRSQHF. CDR3 DNA sequence: TGTGCCAGCAGTTTTTCCCGTATCAGGTCCCAGCATTTT.

The V call is TRBV6-5, the J call TRBJ2-7; TRBD2 agrees at 8 bases. Germline trimming cut 0 bases from V and 9 bases from J; bases unmatched to any gene: 13. The CDR3 is 16 residues long. Germline loops: CDR1 MNHEY, CDR2 SVGAGI. Here the CDR3 DNA reads TGTGCCAGCAGTTACTCGGCGACTAGCGTGGGGTCTGTGCAGTACTTC. Protein product: CASSYSATSVGSVQYF.